One and the same sample provided the 27 T cell receptor beta chains below, sequenced in a study of blood T cell repertoires in COVID-19. Using immunoSEQ multiplex PCR, the repertoire was profiled, and TCRdb retains in-frame clones only, with some absent. The repertoire has under 100,000 clones, 75% to 85% of them found once; the top ten carry 36%. The sample was peripheral blood. The receptors shown here come from a man aged 55 to 70 with COVID-19, enrolled during active disease.

The gene calls are TRBV7-6 and TRBJ1-2; 7 bases line up with TRBD1. Germline loops: CDR1 SGHVS, CDR2 FNYEAQ. The CDR3 has 15 residues. V lost 4 bases and J lost 0; bases outside the gene matches: 5. CDR3 coding DNA: TGTGCCAGCAGCTCTACGGGGACAGCTAACTATGGCTACACCTTC. It translates to CASSSTGTANYGYTF.

J is TRBJ1-5 and V is TRBV18, with 9 positions matching TRBD1. The CDR3 totals 18 residues. Trimming took 4 bases from V and 6 from J; bases not matched to a gene: 16. Per the germline V gene, CDR1 is KGHSH and CDR2 is LQKENI. The CDR3 region has the DNA TGTGCCAGCTCACGCCTTCCCAAACAGGGGGCGTTGGGTCAGCCCCAGCATTTT. Protein: CASSRLPKQGALGQPQHF. Based on the CDR3 plus reference TRBV18 and TRBJ1-5, the full variable domain is NAGVMQNPRHLVRRRGQEARLRCSPMKGHSHVYWYRQLPEEGLKFMVYLQKENIIDESGMPKERFSAEFPKEGPSILRIQQVVRGDSAAYFCASSRLPKQGALGQPQHFGDGTRLSIL.

The chain uses TRBV4-2 and TRBJ2-3, with D perhaps TRBD2 (5 bases). Germline V CDR1 and CDR2: LGHNA, YNFKEQ. Trimming stripped 3 bases from V and 2 bases from J, with 18 bases between. The CDR3 runs to 17 residues. CDR3: CASSQDQDSDFTDTQYF. CDR3 nucleotide sequence: TGTGCCAGCAGCCAGGACCAGGACTCCGATTTCACAGATACGCAGTATTTT.

J is TRBJ2-7 and V is TRBV14; D uncertain. V lost 4 bases, J lost 2 bases, and 9 bases lay in between. The CDR3 loop spans 13 amino acids. CDR1 and CDR2 (germline): SGHDN, FVKESK. CDR3 protein: CASSLVLTYEQYF. In DNA form, the CDR3 reads TGTGCCAGCAGCCTAGTTCTTACCTACGAGCAGTACTTC.

The J gene is TRBJ1-1, the V gene TRBV6-5, with D unclear. Trimming pared 9 bases from V and 5 bases from J, leaving 13 bases between. The CDR3 is 12 amino acids. Germline CDR1 and CDR2: MNHEY and SVGAGI. CDR3 sequence reads: CASDLSRTEAFF. CDR3 in DNA: TGTGCCAGTGATTTGTCGAGAACTGAAGCTTTCTTT.

The V call is TRBV6-5, the J call TRBJ1-1, with 8 bases aligning to TRBD1. Germline V CDR1 and CDR2: MNHEY, SVGAGI. This CDR3 is built from 16 residues. V shed 2 bases, J shed 1 base, and the junction held 6 bases outside the gene matches. CDR3 in amino acids: CASSYSRGQWNTEAFF. The CDR3 DNA sequence: TGTGCCAGCAGTTACAGCAGGGGGCAATGGAACACTGAAGCTTTCTTT.

The rearrangement links TRBV10-3 to TRBJ1-1; no firm D call. The V gene's germline CDR1 is ENHRY and CDR2 SYGVKD. The CDR3 length is 12 residues. Trimming took 0 bases from V and 13 from J, leaving 12 bases between them. CDR3 protein: CAISESSGLHFF. The CDR3 nucleotides read TGTGCCATCAGTGAGTCTTCGGGGTTGCATTTCTTT.

The rearrangement joins TRBV19 to TRBJ2-7; D perhaps matches TRBD1 (5 bases). The CDR3 is made up of 13 amino acids. The V end lost 4 bases, the J end lost 3 bases, and 10 bases lay between the germline ends. CDR1 is LNHDA, CDR2 SQIVND, per germline (reference sequence). The DNA of the CDR3 is TGTGCCAGTAGTAACGGCGGACACTACGAGCAGTACTTC. Amino acid sequence: CASSNGGHYEQYF.

The J gene is TRBJ2-7, the V gene TRBV4-1; D gene uncertain. The V gene's germline CDR1 is MGHRA and CDR2 YSYEKL. CDR3 length: 16 amino acids. Trimming took off 2 bases at V and 4 bases at J, with 18 bases between the two ends. CDR3 DNA: TGCGCCAGCAGCCAACAAGACCAACTAAAGAGTTACGAGCAGTACTTC. Protein sequence: CASSQQDQLKSYEQYF.

This sequence joins TRBV6-6 and TRBJ2-3; D remains unclear. Per germline, CDR1 MNHNY and CDR2 SVGAGI (reference sequence). V was cut by 4 bases and J by 4 bases, with 6 bases left in between. The CDR3 loop spans 12 amino acids. CDR3 DNA sequence: TGTGCCAGCAGTTCCTTTTCAGATACGCAGTATTTT. Translation: CASSSFSDTQYF.

CDR3: CASSRSLLAGDVYEQYF. DNA of the CDR3: TGTGCCAGTAGTCGCTCCCTACTAGCGGGAGACGTCTACGAGCAGTACTTC. V usage is TRBV19 and J usage is TRBJ2-7; 11 positions agree with TRBD2. The CDR3 is 17 residues long. Germline CDR1 is LNHDA and CDR2 is SQIVND (reference sequence). Trimming cost V 5 bases and J 3 bases; bases outside gene matches: 12.

This clone has only a few counts. The chain employs TRBV6-5 and TRBJ1-6; TRBD1 is a possible D gene (5 bases). The V end lost 6 bases, the J end lost 6 bases, and 12 bases lay between the germline ends. Germline assignment: CDR1 MNHEY and CDR2 SVGAGI. The CDR3 runs 14 residues. CDR3 residues: CASRIGVPNSPLHF. CDR3 DNA: TGTGCCAGCAGGATAGGGGTTCCTAATTCACCCCTCCACTTT.

The rearrangement joins TRBV6-5 to TRBJ1-6; no clear D. The CDR3 totals 12 residues. V shed 8 bases and J shed 10 bases, with 12 bases lying between them. Germline V lookup: CDR1 MNHEY, CDR2 SVGAGI. The CDR3 sequence: CASGEGSSPLHF. CDR3 DNA: TGTGCCAGCGGGGAGGGTAGCTCACCCCTCCACTTT.

V usage is TRBV6-2 or TRBV6-3 and J usage is TRBJ2-5; TRBD2 is a possible D gene (5 bases). Germline loops: CDR1 MNHEY, CDR2 SVGEGT. The germline V and J ends were trimmed by 4 bases and 5 bases, with 14 bases remaining between them. The CDR3 is 14 residues long. The CDR3 spells CASSSAGPAETQYF. In DNA, the CDR3 is TGTGCCAGCAGTTCGGCGGGCCCCGCGGAGACCCAGTACTTC.

The chain employs TRBV14 and TRBJ2-2, with D maybe TRBD1 (6 bases). Germline V CDR1 and CDR2: SGHDN, FVKESK. Trimming took 3 bases from V and 3 from J, leaving 11 bases between them. CDR3 size: 15 residues. This CDR3 reads CASSQITGYTGELFF. In DNA, the CDR3 is TGTGCCAGCAGCCAGATAACAGGGTACACCGGGGAGCTGTTTTTT.

This clone appeared once. This chain links TRBV4-2 with TRBJ1-4; D gene uncertain. CDR3 length equals 15 residues. The V gene lost 0 bases and the J gene lost 11 bases, with 16 bases spanning the gap. Germline values: CDR1 LGHNA, CDR2 YNFKEQ. The CDR3 sequence: CASSQDLIGIGKLFF. In nucleotides, the CDR3 is TGTGCCAGCAGCCAAGATTTAATCGGGATTGGGAAACTGTTTTTT.

This chain joins TRBV5-6 and TRBJ2-1; no reliable D call. The germline V gene has CDR1 SGHDT and CDR2 YYEEEE. Trimming took off 2 bases at V and 1 base at J, with 4 bases between the two ends. CDR3 length: 13 amino acids. The CDR3 DNA reads as TGTGCCAGCAGCTTTCAATCCTACAATGAGCAGTTCTTC. Its protein is CASSFQSYNEQFF. Full variable domain (missing parts from reference TRBV5-6 and TRBJ2-1): DAGVTQSPTHLIKTRGQQVTLRCSPKSGHDTVSWYQQALGQGPQFIFQYYEEEERQRGNFPDRFSGHQFPNYSSELNVNALLLGDSALYLCASSFQSYNEQFFGPGTRLTVL.

This chain uses TRBV2 with TRBJ2-2; 7 bases agree with TRBD2. After removal of 3 bases from V and 0 bases from J, the junction contained 1 base not matched to a gene. The CDR3 covers 15 residues. Germline V lookup: CDR1 SNHLY, CDR2 FYNNEI. The CDR3 spells CASSESGANTGELFF. CDR3 coding DNA: TGTGCCAGCAGTGAGAGCGGGGCGAACACCGGGGAGCTGTTTTTT.

This clone has just a few counts. The chain carries TRBV4-2 and TRBJ2-3, with 9 bases that match TRBD1. This CDR3 has 18 amino acids. Germline V gives CDR1 LGHNA, CDR2 YNFKEQ. V lost 3 bases and J lost 3; bases outside the gene matches: 13. The DNA of the CDR3 is TGTGCCAGCAGCCAGGAAAACAGGGGGCGCGGGTTGACAGATACGCAGTATTTT. It specifies CASSQENRGRGLTDTQYF.

The V call is TRBV6-1, the J call TRBJ1-6; tentative D call: TRBD1 (5 bases). CDR3 length: 16 amino acids. Germline V CDR1 and CDR2: MNHNS, SASEGT. V was trimmed by 2 bases and J by 1 base, leaving 9 bases between them. The CDR3, as DNA: TGTGCCAGCAGTGAACAGGGTGGGTCCTATAATTCACCCCTCCACTTT. Its translation: CASSEQGGSYNSPLHF.

This sequence joins TRBV19 and TRBJ2-1; D not resolved. Germline loops: CDR1 LNHDA, CDR2 SQIVND (reference sequence). V was shortened by 3 bases and J by 2 bases, with 11 bases between the two germline ends. CDR3 length: 15 amino acids. CDR3 nucleotide sequence: TGTGCCAGTAGTATTCTGATTACAGCCTACAATGAGCAGTTCTTC. It translates to CASSILITAYNEQFF.

The chain recombines TRBV21-1 with TRBJ2-3; TRBD2, the D gene given by the table, was not confirmed from the DNA. TRBV21-1 corresponds to a pseudogene. The CDR3 has 16 residues. This CDR3 is CASSLFPGTRTDTQYF. The CDR3 DNA follows: TGTGCCAGCAGCCTATTCCCCGGGACTAGGACAGATACGCAGTATTTT.

Concerning this clone itself: Given a much more abundant clone one base away, this may be a read error. The chain uses TRBV9 and TRBJ2-7; 10 positions match TRBD2. The CDR3 covers 14 residues. After removal of 0 bases from V and 3 bases from J, the junction contained 0 bases not matched to a gene. CDR1 and CDR2 (germline): SGDLS, YYNGEE. For the CDR3, the DNA is TGTGCCAGCAGCGTAGGGACTAGCGGCTACGAGCAGTACTTC. Translated, it gives CASSVGTSGYEQYF. The full variable domain, its missing parts supplied by reference TRBV9 and TRBJ2-7, is DSGVTQTPKHLITATGQRVTLRCSPRSGDLSVYWYQQSLDQGLQFLIQYYNGEERAKGNILERFSAQQFPDLHSELNLSSLELGDSALYFCASSVGTSGYEQYFGPGTRLTVT.

This clone was counted only a few times. The chain links TRBV24-1 to TRBJ2-7, with 7 bases matching TRBD1. Germline trimming cut 6 bases from V and 0 bases from J; bases unmatched to any gene: 1. The CDR3 sequence is 13 residues long. Per germline, CDR1 KGHDR and CDR2 SFDVKD. Here the CDR3 reads CATSPGGSYEQYF. The CDR3 nucleotides read TGTGCCACCAGTCCAGGGGGCTCCTACGAGCAGTACTTC.

The chain couples TRBV6-5 to TRBJ2-5; a possible D gene is TRBD1 (5 bases). CDR3 size: 13 residues. Trimming took 7 bases from V and 2 from J, leaving 11 bases between them. From germline, CDR1 is MNHEY and CDR2 SVGAGI. CDR3 DNA sequence: TGTGCCAGCACCGACAGAGGACAAGAGACCCAGTACTTC. This sequence encodes CASTDRGQETQYF.

The chain combines TRBV14 with TRBJ2-1; a possible D gene is TRBD1 (6 bases). This CDR3 has 14 amino acids. The germline V gene has CDR1 SGHDN and CDR2 FVKESK. V dropped 0 bases and J dropped 7 bases, with 10 bases sitting between them. The CDR3 region is CASSQDPGDNEQFF. The CDR3, as DNA: TGTGCCAGCAGCCAAGATCCAGGGGATAATGAGCAGTTCTTC.

The rearrangement uses TRBV7-9 and TRBJ2-7; 9 bases are shared with TRBD1. There are 15 residues in the CDR3. The trim removed 1 base at V and 5 bases at J, leaving 6 bases unmatched. Germline loops: CDR1 SEHNR, CDR2 FQNEAQ (reference sequence). The CDR3 DNA reads TGTGCCAGCAGCTTAGACGGGACAGGGAGGAACGAGCAGTACTTC. It specifies CASSLDGTGRNEQYF.